These T cell receptor beta chains were read from a single sample in a study of PD-1 blockade in classical Hodgkin lymphoma. Using immunoSEQ multiplex PCR, the repertoire was profiled, and TCRdb retains in-frame clones only, with some absent. The sample lists 100,000 or so clones, roughly 90% occurring once. The specimen was peripheral blood mononuclear cells (PBMCs), collected before the second cycle of nivolumab. The receptors were sampled from a human donor with classical Hodgkin lymphoma. The CDR3 runs from the conserved cysteine through the conserved F or W. The D gene is left open where the match is weak. The size field is filled for only some rows; it gives once, few, many or a size class.

v_gene	d_gene	j_gene	abundance	CDR3nt	CDR3aa
TRBV5-1	-	TRBJ2-7	-	TGCGCCAGCAGGGGGGCCCGCTACGAGCAGTACTTC	CASRGARYEQYF
TRBV11-2	-	TRBJ2-5	-	TGTGCCAGCAGCTTAGGTTGGGGGGGCTTAGAGACCCAGTACTTC	CASSLGWGGLETQYF
TRBV5-1	TRBD1	TRBJ2-1	once	TGCGCCAGCAGCTTACAGGGGAGCTCCTACAATGAGCAGTTCTTC	CASSLQGSSYNEQFF
TRBV30	-	TRBJ2-5	-	TGTGCCTGGAGTATGGGGGTGGTCCAAGAGACCCAGTACTTC	CAWSMGVVQETQYF
TRBV4-3	-	TRBJ2-1	-	TGCGCCAGCAGCCCCCGCGCAGGGGTTTATGAGCAGTTCTTC	CASSPRAGVYEQFF
TRBV7-9	TRBD2	TRBJ2-2	-	TGTGCCAGCAGCCCAGCGGGGGCCCCGAACACCGGGGAGCTGTTTTTT	CASSPAGAPNTGELFF
TRBV29-1	TRBD1	TRBJ2-1	-	TGTAGCGCCGGACAGGGGGTCGTCAATGAGCAGTTCTTC	CSAGQGVVNEQFF
TRBV28	-	TRBJ1-2	-	TGTGCCAGCAGTTATCACGTCGGGGGAGGGGGGAACTATGGCTACACCTTC	CASSYHVGGGGNYGYTF
TRBV27	-	TRBJ1-1	-	TGTGCCAGCAGTTTGGGAGCGGGGAGAGCTTTCTTT	CASSLGAGRAFF
TRBV5-8	-	TRBJ2-1	-	TGTGCCAGCAGCCGGTTGTTAGGGACCATTACCTACAATGAGCAGTTCTTC	CASSRLLGTITYNEQFF
TRBV5-4	-	TRBJ2-3	-	TGTGCCAGCAGCTTTCCCCGGGCAGATACGCAGTATTTT	CASSFPRADTQYF
TRBV30	TRBD1	TRBJ1-1	few	TGTGCCTGGAGTAGGGGGCTGGAGGGGGAAGCTTTCTTT	CAWSRGLEGEAFF
TRBV5-4	TRBD2	TRBJ2-3	-	TGTGCCAGCAGCACAGGACTAGCGGGAGACACAGATACGCAGTATTTT	CASSTGLAGDTDTQYF